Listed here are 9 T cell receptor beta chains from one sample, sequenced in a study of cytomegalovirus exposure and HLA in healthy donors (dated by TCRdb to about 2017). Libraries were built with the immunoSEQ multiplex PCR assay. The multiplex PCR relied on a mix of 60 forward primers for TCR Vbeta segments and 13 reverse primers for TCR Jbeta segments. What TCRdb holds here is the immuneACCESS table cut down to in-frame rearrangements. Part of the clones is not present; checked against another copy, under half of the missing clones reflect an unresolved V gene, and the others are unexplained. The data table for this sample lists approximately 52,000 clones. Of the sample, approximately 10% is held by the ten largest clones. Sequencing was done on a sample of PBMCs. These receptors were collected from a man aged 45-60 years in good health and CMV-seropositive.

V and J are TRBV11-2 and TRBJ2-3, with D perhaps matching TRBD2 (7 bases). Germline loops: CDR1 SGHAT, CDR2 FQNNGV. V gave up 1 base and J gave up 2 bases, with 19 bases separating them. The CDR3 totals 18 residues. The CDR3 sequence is CASSLVSGGGQDTDTQYF. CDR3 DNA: TGTGCCAGCAGCTTAGTGTCCGGCGGGGGCCAAGACACAGATACGCAGTATTTT.

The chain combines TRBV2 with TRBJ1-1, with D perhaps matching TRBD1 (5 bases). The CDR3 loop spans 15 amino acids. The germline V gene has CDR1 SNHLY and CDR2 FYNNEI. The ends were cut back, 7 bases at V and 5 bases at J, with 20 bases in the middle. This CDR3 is CASTVTSGRRTEAFF. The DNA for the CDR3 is TGTGCCAGCACCGTAACCTCAGGGCGAAGGACTGAAGCTTTCTTT.

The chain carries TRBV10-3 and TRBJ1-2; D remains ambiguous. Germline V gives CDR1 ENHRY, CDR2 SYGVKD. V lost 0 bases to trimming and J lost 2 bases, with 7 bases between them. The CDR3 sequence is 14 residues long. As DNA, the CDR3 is TGTGCCATCAGTGAGTCGAGGCGCAACTATGGCTACACCTTC. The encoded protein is CAISESRRNYGYTF.

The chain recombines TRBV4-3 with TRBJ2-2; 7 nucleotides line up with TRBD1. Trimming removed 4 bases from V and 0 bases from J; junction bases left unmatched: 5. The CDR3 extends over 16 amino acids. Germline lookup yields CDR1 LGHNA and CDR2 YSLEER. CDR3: CASSRQGAPNTGELFF. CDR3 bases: TGCGCCAGCAGCCGACAGGGCGCTCCGAACACCGGGGAGCTGTTTTTT.

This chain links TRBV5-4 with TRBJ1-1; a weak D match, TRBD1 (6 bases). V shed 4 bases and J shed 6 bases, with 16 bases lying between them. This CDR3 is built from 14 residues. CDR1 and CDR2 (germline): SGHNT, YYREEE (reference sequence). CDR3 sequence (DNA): TGTGCCAGCAGCCACGGCCAGGGGACGTCTGAAGCTTTCTTT. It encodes CASSHGQGTSEAFF.

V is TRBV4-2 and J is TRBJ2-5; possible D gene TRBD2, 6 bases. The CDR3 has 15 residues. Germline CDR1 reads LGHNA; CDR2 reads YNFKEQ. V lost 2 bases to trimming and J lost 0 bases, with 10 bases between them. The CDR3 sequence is CASSQNGGNQETQYF. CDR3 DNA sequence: TGTGCCAGCAGCCAAAATGGCGGGAACCAAGAGACCCAGTACTTC.

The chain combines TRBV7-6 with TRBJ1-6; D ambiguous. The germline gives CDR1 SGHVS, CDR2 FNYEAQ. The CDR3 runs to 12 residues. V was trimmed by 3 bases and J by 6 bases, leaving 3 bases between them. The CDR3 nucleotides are TGTGCCAGCAGCTTGAGTAATTCACCCCTCCACTTT. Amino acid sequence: CASSLSNSPLHF.

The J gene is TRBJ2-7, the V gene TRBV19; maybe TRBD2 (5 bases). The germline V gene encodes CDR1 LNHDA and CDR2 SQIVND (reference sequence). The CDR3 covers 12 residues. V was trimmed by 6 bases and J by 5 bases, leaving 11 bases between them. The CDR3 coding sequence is TGTGCCAGTAGAGACGGGGTTGACGAGCAGTACTTC. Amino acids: CASRDGVDEQYF.

CDR3 DNA sequence: TGTGCCAGCAGCTTAGAGCCCCTAGGTGAGCAGTTCTTC. It encodes CASSLEPLGEQFF. V is TRBV11-2 and J is TRBJ2-1; no reliable D call. The germline CDR1 and CDR2 sequences are SGHAT and FQNNGV. The CDR3 length is 13 residues. V was shortened by 0 bases and J by 9 bases, with 9 bases between the two germline ends.